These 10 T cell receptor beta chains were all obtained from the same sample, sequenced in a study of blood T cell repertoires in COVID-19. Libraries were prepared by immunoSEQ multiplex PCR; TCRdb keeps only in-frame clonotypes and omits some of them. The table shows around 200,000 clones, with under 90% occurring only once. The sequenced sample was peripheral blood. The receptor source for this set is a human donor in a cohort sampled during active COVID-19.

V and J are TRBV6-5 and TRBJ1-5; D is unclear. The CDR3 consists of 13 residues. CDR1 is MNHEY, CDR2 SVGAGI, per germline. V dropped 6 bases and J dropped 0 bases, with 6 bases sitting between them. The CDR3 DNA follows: TGTGCCAGCAGGCAGTATAGCAATCAGCCCCAGCATTTT. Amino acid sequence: CASRQYSNQPQHF.

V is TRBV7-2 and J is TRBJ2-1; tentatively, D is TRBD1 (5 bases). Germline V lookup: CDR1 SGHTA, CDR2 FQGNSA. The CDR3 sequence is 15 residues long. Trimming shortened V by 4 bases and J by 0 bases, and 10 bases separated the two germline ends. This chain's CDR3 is CASSSTVLSYNEQFF. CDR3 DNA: TGTGCCAGCAGCTCGACAGTGCTCTCCTACAATGAGCAGTTCTTC.

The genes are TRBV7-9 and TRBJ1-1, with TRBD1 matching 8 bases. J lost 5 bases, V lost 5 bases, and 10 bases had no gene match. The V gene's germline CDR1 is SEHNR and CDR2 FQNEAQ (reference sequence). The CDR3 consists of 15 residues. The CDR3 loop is CASSVSRGRGTEAFF. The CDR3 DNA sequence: TGTGCCAGCAGCGTGTCCAGGGGGCGCGGGACTGAAGCTTTCTTT.

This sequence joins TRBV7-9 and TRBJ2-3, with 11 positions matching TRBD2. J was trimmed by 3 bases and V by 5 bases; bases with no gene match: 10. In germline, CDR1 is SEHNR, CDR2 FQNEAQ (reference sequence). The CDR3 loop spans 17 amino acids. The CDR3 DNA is TGTGCCAGCAGCCATCTCCATAGCGGGGGGGCTACAGATACGCAGTATTTT. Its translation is CASSHLHSGGATDTQYF.

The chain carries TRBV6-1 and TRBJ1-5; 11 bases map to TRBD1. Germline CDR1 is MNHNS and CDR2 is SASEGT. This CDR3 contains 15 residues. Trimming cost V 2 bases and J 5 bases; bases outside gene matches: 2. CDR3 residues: CASSERGQGDQPQHF. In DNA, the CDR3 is TGTGCCAGCAGTGAAAGGGGACAGGGGGATCAGCCCCAGCATTTT.

The CDR3 is CATSHVQGINQPQHF. CDR3 coding DNA: TGTGCCACCAGCCACGTGCAGGGAATCAATCAGCCCCAGCATTTT. V gene TRBV15 combines with J gene TRBJ1-5; D is possibly TRBD1 (5 bases). Per the germline V gene, CDR1 is LNHNV and CDR2 is YYDKDF (reference sequence). V lost 5 bases, J lost 3 bases, and 14 bases lay in between. The CDR3 is 15 amino acids. The whole variable domain, remainder taken from reference TRBV15 and TRBJ1-5, is DAMVIQNPRYQVTQFGKPVTLSCSQTLNHNVMYWYQQKSSQAPKLLFHYYDKDFNNEADTPDNFQSRRPNTSFCFLDIRSPGLGDTAMYLCATSHVQGINQPQHFGDGTRLSIL.

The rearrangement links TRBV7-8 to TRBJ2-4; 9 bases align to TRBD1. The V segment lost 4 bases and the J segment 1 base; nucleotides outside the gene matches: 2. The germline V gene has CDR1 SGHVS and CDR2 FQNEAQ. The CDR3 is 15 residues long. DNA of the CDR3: TGTGCCAGCAGCTGGACAGGGGCGGCCAAAAACATTCAGTACTTC. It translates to CASSWTGAAKNIQYF.

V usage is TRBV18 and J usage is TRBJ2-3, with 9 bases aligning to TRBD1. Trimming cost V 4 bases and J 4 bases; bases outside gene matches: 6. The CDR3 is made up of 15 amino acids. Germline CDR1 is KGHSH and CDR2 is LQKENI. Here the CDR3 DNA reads TGTGCCAGCTCACTGAGGGACAGGGTTCCAGATACGCAGTATTTT. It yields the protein CASSLRDRVPDTQYF.

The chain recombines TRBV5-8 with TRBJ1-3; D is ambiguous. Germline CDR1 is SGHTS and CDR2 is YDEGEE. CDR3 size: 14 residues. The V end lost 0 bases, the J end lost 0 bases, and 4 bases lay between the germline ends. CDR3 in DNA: TGTGCCAGCAGCTTGGCAGGCTCTGGAAACACCATATATTTT. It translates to CASSLAGSGNTIYF.

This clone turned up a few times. The CDR3 coding sequence is TGCGCCAGCAGTGAGGCCTTGGACAGGGCGGTGGCTTTCTTT. Residues: CASSEALDRAVAFF. This rearrangement joins TRBV10-1 to TRBJ1-1; TRBD1 aligns across 8 bases. Unmatched junction bases numbered 10, after V lost 2 bases and J lost 11 bases. The CDR3 spans 14 residues. Per the germline V gene, CDR1 is WNHNN and CDR2 is SYGVQD (reference sequence).